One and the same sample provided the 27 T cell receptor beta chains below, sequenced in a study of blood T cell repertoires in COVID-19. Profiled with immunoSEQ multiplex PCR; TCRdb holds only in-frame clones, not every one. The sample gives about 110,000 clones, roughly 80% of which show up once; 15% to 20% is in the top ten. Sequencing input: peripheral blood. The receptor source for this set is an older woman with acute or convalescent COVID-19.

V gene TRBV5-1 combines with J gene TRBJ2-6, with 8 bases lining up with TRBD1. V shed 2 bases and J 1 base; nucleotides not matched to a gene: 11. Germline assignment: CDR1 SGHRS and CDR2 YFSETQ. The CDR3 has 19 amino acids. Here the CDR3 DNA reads TGCGCCAGCAGCTTAGGCAGGGGGCCGCAGACTTCTGGGGCCAACGTCCTGACTTTC. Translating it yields CASSLGRGPQTSGANVLTF.

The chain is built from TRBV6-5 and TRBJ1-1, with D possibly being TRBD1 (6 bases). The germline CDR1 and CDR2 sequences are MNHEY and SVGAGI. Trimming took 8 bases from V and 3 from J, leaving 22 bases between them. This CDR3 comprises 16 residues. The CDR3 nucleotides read TGTGCCAGCGGTTCCCCCCCCGGCAGGGGTTACACTGAAGCTTTCTTT. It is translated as CASGSPPGRGYTEAFF.

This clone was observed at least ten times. CDR3 amino acids: CASETQPPPYEQYF. In DNA, the CDR3 is TGTGCCAGCGAGACACAACCTCCACCCTACGAGCAGTACTTC. The chain carries TRBV6-5 and TRBJ2-7; no firm D call. Trimming cost V 8 bases and J 2 bases, with 16 bases left between them. The CDR3 sequence is 14 residues long. From germline, CDR1 is MNHEY and CDR2 SVGAGI.

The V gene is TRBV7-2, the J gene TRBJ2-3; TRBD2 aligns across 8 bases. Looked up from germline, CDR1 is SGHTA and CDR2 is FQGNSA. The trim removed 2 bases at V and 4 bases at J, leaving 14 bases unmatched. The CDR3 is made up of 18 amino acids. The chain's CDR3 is CASSLYWRGAGSPDTQYF. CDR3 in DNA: TGTGCCAGCAGCTTATATTGGCGGGGGGCCGGAAGCCCAGATACGCAGTATTTT.

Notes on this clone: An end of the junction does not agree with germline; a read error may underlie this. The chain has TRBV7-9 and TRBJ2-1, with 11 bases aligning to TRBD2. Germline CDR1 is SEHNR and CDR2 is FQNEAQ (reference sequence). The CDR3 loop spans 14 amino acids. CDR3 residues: CASSLAGGENEQFF. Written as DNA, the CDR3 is TGTGCCAGCAGCCTAGCGGGAGGAGAGAATGAGCAGTTCTTC.

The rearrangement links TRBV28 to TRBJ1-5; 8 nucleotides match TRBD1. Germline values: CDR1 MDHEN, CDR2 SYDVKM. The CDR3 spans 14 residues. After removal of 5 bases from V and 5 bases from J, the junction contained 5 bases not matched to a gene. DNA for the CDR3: TGTGCCAGCAGTCGGACAGGGTTTGATCAGCCCCAGCATTTT. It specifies CASSRTGFDQPQHF. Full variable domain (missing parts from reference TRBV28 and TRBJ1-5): DVKVTQSSRYLVKRTGEKVFLECVQDMDHENMFWYRQDPGLGLRLIYFSYDVKMKEKGDIPEGYSVSREKKERFSLILESASTNQTSMYLCASSRTGFDQPQHFGDGTRLSIL.

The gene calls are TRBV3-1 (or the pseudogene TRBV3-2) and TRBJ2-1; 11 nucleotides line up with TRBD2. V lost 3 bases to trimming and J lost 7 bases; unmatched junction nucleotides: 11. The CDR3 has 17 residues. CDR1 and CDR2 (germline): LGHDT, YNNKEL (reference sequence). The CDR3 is CASSQGIAGGPWNEQFF. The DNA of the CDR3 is TGTGCCAGCAGCCAGGGTATAGCGGGGGGGCCATGGAATGAGCAGTTCTTC.

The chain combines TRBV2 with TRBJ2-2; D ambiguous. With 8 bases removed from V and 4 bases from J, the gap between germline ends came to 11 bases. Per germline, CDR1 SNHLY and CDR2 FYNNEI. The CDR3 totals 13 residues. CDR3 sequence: CASRTSRTGELFF. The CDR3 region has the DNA TGTGCCAGCCGAACTTCCCGCACCGGGGAGCTGTTTTTT. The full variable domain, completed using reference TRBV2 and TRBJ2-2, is EPEVTQTPSHQVTQMGQEVILRCVPISNHLYFYWYRQILGQKVEFLVSFYNNEISEKSEIFDDQFSVERPDGSNFTLKIRSTKLEDSAMYFCASRTSRTGELFFGEGSRLTVL.

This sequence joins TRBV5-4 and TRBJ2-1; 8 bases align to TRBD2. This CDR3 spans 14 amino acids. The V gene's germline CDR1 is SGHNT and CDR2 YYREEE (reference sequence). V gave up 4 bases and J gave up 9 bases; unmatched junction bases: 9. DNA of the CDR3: TGTGCCAGCAGCCTGCCCAGCGGGAGAAGTGAGCAGTTCTTC. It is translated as CASSLPSGRSEQFF.

The CDR3 sequence is CASSWLQGELFF. DNA for the CDR3: TGTGCCAGCAGCTGGCTACAGGGGGAACTGTTTTTT. The chain combines TRBV28 with TRBJ1-4, with TRBD1 matching 8 bases. In germline, CDR1 is MDHEN, CDR2 SYDVKM. CDR3 length: 12 residues. Germline trimming cut 6 bases from V and 12 bases from J; bases unmatched to any gene: 6. Full variable domain (remainder filled in from reference TRBV28 and TRBJ1-4): DVKVTQSSRYLVKRTGEKVFLECVQDMDHENMFWYRQDPGLGLRLIYFSYDVKMKEKGDIPEGYSVSREKKERFSLILESASTNQTSMYLCASSWLQGELFFGSGTQLSVL.

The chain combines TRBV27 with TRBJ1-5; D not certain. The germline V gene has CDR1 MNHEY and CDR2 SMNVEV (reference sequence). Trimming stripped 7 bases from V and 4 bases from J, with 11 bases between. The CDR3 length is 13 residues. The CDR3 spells CASKTSANQPQHF. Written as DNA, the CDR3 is TGTGCCAGCAAGACATCCGCTAATCAGCCCCAGCATTTT.

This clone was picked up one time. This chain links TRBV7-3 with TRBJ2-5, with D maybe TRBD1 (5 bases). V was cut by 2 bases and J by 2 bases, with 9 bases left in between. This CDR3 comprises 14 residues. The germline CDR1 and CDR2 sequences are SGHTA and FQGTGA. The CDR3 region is CASSLGRGQETQYF. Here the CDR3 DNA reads TGTGCCAGCAGCTTAGGAAGGGGACAAGAGACCCAGTACTTC. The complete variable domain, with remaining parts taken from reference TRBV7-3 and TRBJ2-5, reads GAGVSQTPSNKVTEKGKYVELRCDPISGHTALYWYRQSLGQGPEFLIYFQGTGAADDSGLPNDRFFAVRPEGSVSTLKIQRTERGDSAVYLCASSLGRGQETQYFGPGTRLLVL.

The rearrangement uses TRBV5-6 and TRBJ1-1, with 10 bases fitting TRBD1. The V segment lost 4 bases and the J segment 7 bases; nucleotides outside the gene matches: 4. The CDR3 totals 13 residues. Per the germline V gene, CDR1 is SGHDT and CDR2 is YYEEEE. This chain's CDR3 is CASSRGDRGEAFF. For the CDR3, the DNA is TGTGCCAGCAGCCGGGGGGACAGGGGTGAAGCTTTCTTT.

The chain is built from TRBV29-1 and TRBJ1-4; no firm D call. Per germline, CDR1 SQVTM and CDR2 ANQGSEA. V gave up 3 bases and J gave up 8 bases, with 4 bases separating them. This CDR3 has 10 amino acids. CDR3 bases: TGCAGCGTTGAGCGGGAAAAACTGTTTTTT. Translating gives CSVEREKLFF.

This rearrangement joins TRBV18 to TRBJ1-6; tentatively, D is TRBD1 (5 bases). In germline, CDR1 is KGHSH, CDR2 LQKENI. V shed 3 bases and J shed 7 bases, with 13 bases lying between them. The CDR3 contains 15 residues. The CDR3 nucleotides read TGTGCCAGCTCACCCCTCCAGGGCGGAAATTCACCCCTCCACTTT. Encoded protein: CASSPLQGGNSPLHF.

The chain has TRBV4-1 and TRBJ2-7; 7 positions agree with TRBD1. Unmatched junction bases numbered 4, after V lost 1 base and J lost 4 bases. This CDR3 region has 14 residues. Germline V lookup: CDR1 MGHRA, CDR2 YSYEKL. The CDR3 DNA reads TGCGCCAGCAGCCAAGGCGAACAGGGGTACGAGCAGTACTTC. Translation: CASSQGEQGYEQYF.

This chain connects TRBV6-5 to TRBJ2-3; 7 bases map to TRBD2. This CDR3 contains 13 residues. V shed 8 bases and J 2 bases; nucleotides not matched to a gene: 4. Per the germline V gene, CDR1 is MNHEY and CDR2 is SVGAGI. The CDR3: CASLGLNTDTQYF. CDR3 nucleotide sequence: TGTGCCAGCTTGGGACTAAACACAGATACGCAGTATTTT.

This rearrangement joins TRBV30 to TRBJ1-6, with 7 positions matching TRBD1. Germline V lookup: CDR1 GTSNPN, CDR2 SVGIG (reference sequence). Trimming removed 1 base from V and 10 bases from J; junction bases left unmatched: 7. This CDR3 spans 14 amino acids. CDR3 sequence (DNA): TGTGCCTGGAGTGCGACAGGGCCGGGATCACCCCTCCACTTT. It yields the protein CAWSATGPGSPLHF.

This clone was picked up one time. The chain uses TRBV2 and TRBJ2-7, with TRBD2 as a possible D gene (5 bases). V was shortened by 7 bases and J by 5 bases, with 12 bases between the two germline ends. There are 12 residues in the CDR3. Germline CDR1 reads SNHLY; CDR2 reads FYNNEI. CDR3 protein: CASKEEGDEQYF. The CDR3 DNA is TGTGCCAGCAAGGAAGAGGGCGACGAGCAGTACTTC.

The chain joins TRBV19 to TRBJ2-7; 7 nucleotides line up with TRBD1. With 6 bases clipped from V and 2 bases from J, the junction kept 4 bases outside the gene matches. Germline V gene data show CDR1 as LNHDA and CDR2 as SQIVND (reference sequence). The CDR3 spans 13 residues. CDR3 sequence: CASRRTGTYEQYF. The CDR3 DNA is TGTGCCAGTAGGAGGACAGGTACCTACGAGCAGTACTTC.

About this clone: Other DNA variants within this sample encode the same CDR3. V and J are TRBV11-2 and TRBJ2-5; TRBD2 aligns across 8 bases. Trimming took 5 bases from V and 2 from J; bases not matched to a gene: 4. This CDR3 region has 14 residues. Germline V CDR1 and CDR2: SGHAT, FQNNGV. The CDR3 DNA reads TGTGCCAGCAGCACAGGACTAGCACAAGAGACCCAGTACTTC. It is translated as CASSTGLAQETQYF.

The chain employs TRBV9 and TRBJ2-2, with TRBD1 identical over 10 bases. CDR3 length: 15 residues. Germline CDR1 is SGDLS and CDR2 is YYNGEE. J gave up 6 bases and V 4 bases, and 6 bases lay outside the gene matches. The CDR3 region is CASSSTGGWAGELFF. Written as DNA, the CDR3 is TGTGCCAGCAGCTCGACAGGGGGCTGGGCCGGGGAGCTGTTTTTT.

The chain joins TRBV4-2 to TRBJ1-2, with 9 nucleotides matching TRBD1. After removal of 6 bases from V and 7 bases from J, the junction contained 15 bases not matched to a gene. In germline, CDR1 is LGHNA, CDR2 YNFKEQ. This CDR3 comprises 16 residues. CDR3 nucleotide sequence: TGTGCCAGCAGGGACCTGACAGGGGGGAGACTAGGTGGCTACACCTTC. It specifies CASRDLTGGRLGGYTF.

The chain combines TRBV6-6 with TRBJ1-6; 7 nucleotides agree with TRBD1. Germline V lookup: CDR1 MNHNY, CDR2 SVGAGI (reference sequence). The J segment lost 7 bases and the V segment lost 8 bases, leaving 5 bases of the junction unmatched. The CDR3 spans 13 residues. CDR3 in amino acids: CASGGTANSPLHF. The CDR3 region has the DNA TGTGCCAGCGGGGGGACAGCAAATTCACCCCTCCACTTT.

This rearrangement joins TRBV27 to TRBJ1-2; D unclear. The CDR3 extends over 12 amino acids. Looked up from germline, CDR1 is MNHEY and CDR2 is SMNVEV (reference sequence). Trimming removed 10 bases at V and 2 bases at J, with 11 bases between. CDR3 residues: CATAAKNYGYTF. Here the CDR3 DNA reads TGTGCCACCGCTGCGAAAAACTATGGCTACACCTTC.

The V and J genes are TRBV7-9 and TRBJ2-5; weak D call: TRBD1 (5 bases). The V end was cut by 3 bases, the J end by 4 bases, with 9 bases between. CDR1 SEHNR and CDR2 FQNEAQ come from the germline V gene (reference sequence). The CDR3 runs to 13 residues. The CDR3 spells CASSFGQGETQYF. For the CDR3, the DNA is TGTGCCAGCAGCTTTGGGCAGGGAGAGACCCAGTACTTC.

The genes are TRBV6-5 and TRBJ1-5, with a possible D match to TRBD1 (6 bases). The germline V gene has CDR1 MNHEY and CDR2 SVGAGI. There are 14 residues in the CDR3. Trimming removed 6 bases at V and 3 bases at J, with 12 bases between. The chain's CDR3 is CASSQQGYNQPQHF. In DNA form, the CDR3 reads TGTGCCAGCAGCCAACAGGGCTACAATCAGCCCCAGCATTTT.